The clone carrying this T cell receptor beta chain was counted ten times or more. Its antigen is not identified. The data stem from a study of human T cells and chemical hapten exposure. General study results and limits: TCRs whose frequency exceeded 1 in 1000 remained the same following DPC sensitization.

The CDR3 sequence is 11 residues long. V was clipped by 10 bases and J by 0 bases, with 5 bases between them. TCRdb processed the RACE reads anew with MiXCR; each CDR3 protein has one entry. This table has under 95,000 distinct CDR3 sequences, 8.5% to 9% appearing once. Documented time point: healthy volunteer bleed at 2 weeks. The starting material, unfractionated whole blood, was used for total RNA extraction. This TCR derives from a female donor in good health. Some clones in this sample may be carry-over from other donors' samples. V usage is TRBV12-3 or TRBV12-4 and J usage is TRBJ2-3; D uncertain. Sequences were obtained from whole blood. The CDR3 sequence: CAIQSTDTQYF. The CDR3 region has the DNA TGTGCCATCCAGAGCACAGATACGCAGTATTTT.